This T cell receptor beta chain is from a study of PD-L1 blockade in urothelial cancer. Time point here: peripheral blood 6 weeks after treatment start. Patients presented with locally advanced or metastatic urothelial carcinoma. There were between 1 and 8 samples from each patient, taken pretreatment and on-treatment. The CDR3 totals 15 residues. With 10 bases clipped from V and 7 bases from J, the junction kept 10 bases outside the gene matches. In germline, CDR1 is SEHNR, CDR2 FQNEAQ (reference sequence). The table came from immunoSEQ multiplex PCR; TCRdb's copy has only in-frame clones and leaves some out. This sample has approximately 36,000 clones; approximately 84% occur once, and the top ten carry over 9.5%.

The sequences come from PBMCs, collected around atezolizumab (anti-PD-L1) treatment. The receptor was isolated from a man aged 40-49 years with urothelial cancer. The rearrangement links TRBV7-9 to TRBJ2-2, with TRBD2 identical over 12 bases. CDR3 DNA sequence: TGTGCCACCAGAGGACTAGCGGGACAGAACGGGGAGCTGTTTTTT. Amino acids: CATRGLAGQNGELFF.